The rows below give T cell receptor beta chains drawn from one sample of a study of identical twins. TCRdb itself ran the 5' RACE reads through MiXCR, one entry per CDR3 protein. The sample includes 300,000 to 350,000 distinct CDR3 sequences, approximately 13% of them seen just once. The sample also formed part of further work on yellow fever vaccine responses in identical twins.

Sequencing was performed on CD8+ T cells sorted from blood. The receptors originated from a woman younger than 35 in good health. Both conserved end residues are trimmed from each CDR3.

v_call: TRBV3-1; cdr3_aa: ASSHFGTLYEQY
v_call: TRBV7-9; cdr3_aa: ASSLAGTGEDQPQH
v_call: TRBV24-1; cdr3_aa: ATSVGPSYNEQF
v_call: TRBV29-1; cdr3_aa: SVDQMTGPYGYT
v_call: TRBV5-1; cdr3_aa: ASSFAGGPAYNEQF
v_call: TRBV28; cdr3_aa: ASRPLTSLTDTQY
v_call: TRBV19; cdr3_aa: ASSSLVGAASYEQY
v_call: TRBV2; cdr3_aa: ASSNTFRLAGPLSSYNEQF
v_call: TRBV6-1; cdr3_aa: ASGTGENQPQH
v_call: TRBV28; cdr3_aa: ASRLITTGSPLH
v_call: TRBV4-1; cdr3_aa: ASRLKGTANTEAF
v_call: TRBV20-1; cdr3_aa: SARDPGTGANSPLH
v_call: TRBV4-1; cdr3_aa: ATKGESGPKETQY
v_call: TRBV24-1; cdr3_aa: ATSPSDRVEQY
v_call: TRBV9; cdr3_aa: ASSGIGPYNEQF
v_call: TRBV6-1; cdr3_aa: ASSGVAGGGETQY
v_call: TRBV5-1; cdr3_aa: ASSLGRQMAYNEQF
v_call: TRBV29-1; cdr3_aa: SVDTGGRGYT
v_call: TRBV7-7; cdr3_aa: ASSKTGSSYNEQF
v_call: TRBV7-9; cdr3_aa: ASSPPRTGETEAF
v_call: TRBV28; cdr3_aa: ASSWDASTYNEQF
v_call: TRBV12-3/TRBV12-4; cdr3_aa: ASSFNLLAFEQF
v_call: TRBV9; cdr3_aa: ASSAGLYQYEQY
v_call: TRBV2; cdr3_aa: ASSETDYSSYNEQF
v_call: TRBV13; cdr3_aa: ASSAPQGGGELF
v_call: TRBV7-8; cdr3_aa: ASSSLAGGSVESQY
v_call: TRBV24-1; cdr3_aa: ATSDLIGTKETQY
v_call: TRBV9; cdr3_aa: ASSGASGYNEQF
v_call: TRBV20-1; cdr3_aa: SARDPGPIVDEQF
v_call: TRBV5-1; cdr3_aa: ASSLKGIVGELF
v_call: TRBV29-1; cdr3_aa: SVGQSNTGELF
v_call: TRBV5-1; cdr3_aa: ASNSGTSSYNEQF
v_call: TRBV3-1; cdr3_aa: ASSQDEVAGPDTQY
v_call: TRBV20-1; cdr3_aa: SAREGRSYEQY
v_call: TRBV9; cdr3_aa: ASSASGTRHEQY
v_call: TRBV5-1; cdr3_aa: ASSGGSDGYT
v_call: TRBV6-1; cdr3_aa: ASSEGLAGGGYEQY
v_call: TRBV25-1; cdr3_aa: ASSDLNGGPLRETQY
v_call: TRBV2; cdr3_aa: ATAGFDYEQY
v_call: TRBV27; cdr3_aa: ASSRTLVLGEQF
v_call: TRBV7-9; cdr3_aa: ASSLVPRWNYTGELF
v_call: TRBV7-9; cdr3_aa: ASSSYLGEQF
v_call: TRBV9; cdr3_aa: ASSEHPNTEAF
v_call: TRBV20-1; cdr3_aa: SANLGVPGQPQH
v_call: TRBV27; cdr3_aa: ASSKGDVAYNEQF
v_call: TRBV7-9; cdr3_aa: ASSSRTSEVYEQY
v_call: TRBV7-8; cdr3_aa: ASSWDYEVTDTQY
v_call: TRBV27; cdr3_aa: ASSFNAWNEQF
v_call: TRBV19; cdr3_aa: ASSIAFQETQY
v_call: TRBV7-2; cdr3_aa: ASSLRYGTSGIMSYNEQF
v_call: TRBV29-1; cdr3_aa: SVEDRFAGELF
v_call: TRBV29-1; cdr3_aa: SVEGLAGTSSYNEQF
v_call: TRBV14; cdr3_aa: ASSQGSRSNQPQH
v_call: TRBV5-6; cdr3_aa: ASSRTSGPYNEQF
v_call: TRBV25-1; cdr3_aa: ASSDREYGYT